The 5 T cell receptor beta chains below come from one sample, sequenced in a study of CD8+ T cells in alopecia areata. Extraction and reverse transcription of RNA yielded cDNA as the sequencing template. The data were produced by immunoSEQ multiplex PCR, yet TCRdb's version contains in-frame clones alone and is incomplete. Listed for the sample are roughly 110,000 clones, none seen a single time. Material: lesional skin. The receptors were sampled from a C3H/HeJ mouse with alopecia areata. This strain has MHC haplotype H2-k.

For this clone: TCRdb lists a protein that is different at residue 12 from the translated DNA; the protein given here uses the DNA translation. The genes are named according to mouse. The read falls 3 residues short of the CDR3 end, and the missing part is taken from the germline J gene. This sequence joins TRBV13-3 and TRBJ1-6, with TRBD1 matching over 7 bases. TRBJ1-6 is an open reading frame whose function is uncertain. The germline gives CDR1 NNHDY, CDR2 SYVADS. The V and J ends lost 2 bases and 9 bases, in that order; junction bases with no gene match: 8. This CDR3 has 15 amino acids. The CDR3 is CASSEPHRGGSPLYF. Incomplete CDR3 DNA: TGTGCCAGCAGTGAGCCCCACAGGGGAGGTTCGCCC.

In this sample, this clone turned up many times. Mouse germline and gene names are used. The CDR3 end is not reached by the read, which stops 4 residues before it; the germline J gene fills it in. The sample holds other DNA sequences that translate to the same CDR3. The J gene is TRBJ2-3, the V gene TRBV13-3; the D gene is possibly TRBD1 (5 bases). V was cut by 0 bases and J by 1 base, with 9 bases left in between. The CDR3 totals 15 residues. Germline CDR1 reads NNHDY; CDR2 reads SYVADS. The sequenced CDR3 bases are TGTGCCAGCAGTGATGTCCAGGGAGGTGCAGAA. Its translation: CASSDVQGGAE. The full-length CDR3 reads as CASSDVQGGAETLYF.

Concerning this clone itself: Here the gene names and germline are mouse. The read ends 4 residues before the CDR3 terminus; that terminus is restored from the germline J gene. The J gene is TRBJ2-2, the V gene TRBV5; D unresolved. V lost 4 bases and J 2 bases, leaving 8 bases between the germline ends. The CDR3 length is 14 residues. CDR1 and CDR2 from the germline V gene are LGHNA and YNLKQL (reference sequence). The covered CDR3 bases are TGTGCCAGCAGCCCAGGCAGTAACACCGGG. Encoded protein: CASSPGSNTG. The entire CDR3 sequence reads CASSPGSNTGQLYF.

This clone was seen ten or more times. The genes are named according to mouse. The sequenced fragment ends 4 residues before the CDR3 boundary, so the rest is inferred from the germline J gene. The chain employs TRBV1 and TRBJ2-1, with 9 bases aligning to TRBD2. V was clipped by 3 bases and J by 2 bases; unmatched bases: 5. Germline CDR1 is NSQYPW and CDR2 is LRSPGD (reference sequence). The CDR3 has 16 amino acids. The CDR3 DNA, read in part, is TGCACCTGCAGTGCTAGGCTGGGGGGGGACTATGCT. It encodes CTCSARLGGDYA. The full CDR3 reads CTCSARLGGDYAEQFF.

About this clone itself: The gene names given are mouse names. The read halts 4 residues ahead of the CDR3 end, with the missing end drawn from the germline J gene. The chain is built from TRBV19 and TRBJ1-1, with 9 bases lining up with TRBD1. From germline, CDR1 is FNHDT and CDR2 SITEND (reference sequence). The junction had 9 bases not matched to a gene; V was cut back by 5 bases and J by 4 bases. The CDR3 has 15 amino acids. The covered CDR3 bases are TGTGCCAGCAGCGAGGGACAGGGAAGGGGCACA. Translating it yields CASSEGQGRGT. From start to end, the CDR3 is CASSEGQGRGTEVFF.